This is a list of T cell receptor beta chains from one sample in a study of beta chain features in type 1 diabetes. Clones were sequenced by immunoSEQ multiplex PCR, and TCRdb holds only the in-frame ones, with some missing. The table has approximately 400,000 clones, over 13% seen once; the top ten hold under 0.02%. The specimen was naive CD4+ T cells from blood. All receptors derive from a woman aged 18 to 35 in good health. CDR3s include the opening cysteine and the closing phenylalanine or tryptophan. The D gene is left open where the match is weak. Clone sizes are given selectively: once, few, many, or a class where the clone is expanded.

j_call	cdr3_length	d_call	v_call	clone_size	cdr3_aa	cdr3_nt
TRBJ1-4	14	TRBD1	TRBV30	NA	CAWSQGQGGEKLFF	TGTGCCTGGAGTCAGGGACAGGGTGGCGAAAAACTGTTTTTT
TRBJ2-3	15	NA	TRBV30	few	CAWSGAGVSTDTQYF	TGTGCCTGGAGTGGTGCAGGGGTGAGCACAGATACGCAGTATTTT
TRBJ2-1	12	NA	TRBV29-1	NA	CSVERSYNEQFF	TGCAGCGTTGAGCGGTCCTACAATGAGCAGTTCTTC
TRBJ2-1	14	TRBD2	TRBV7-3	NA	CASSLTIAGGTQFF	TGTGCCAGCAGCTTAACGATAGCGGGAGGGACCCAGTTCTTC
TRBJ2-1	15	TRBD2	TRBV2	NA	CASSAGTSGINEQFF	TGTGCCAGCAGCGCCGGGACTAGCGGCATCAATGAGCAGTTCTTC
TRBJ1-3	15	TRBD1	TRBV6-6	few	CASSRRTGGGNTIYF	TGTGCCAGCAGCCGCAGGACAGGGGGCGGAAACACCATATATTTT
TRBJ1-5	16	NA	TRBV18	few	CASSPWGTDANQPQHF	TGTGCCAGCTCCCCCTGGGGCACAGACGCAAATCAGCCCCAGCATTTT
TRBJ2-1	17	TRBD2	TRBV29-1	few	CSVEERTSGRSYNEQFF	TGCAGCGTTGAAGAACGGACTAGCGGGAGAAGCTACAATGAGCAGTTCTTC
TRBJ2-4	16	NA	TRBV4-3	few	CASSQDSSTGRDIQYF	TGCGCCAGCAGCCAAGATTCGAGTACAGGGAGGGACATTCAGTACTTC
TRBJ2-7	13	NA	TRBV18	NA	CASSPSGDYEQYF	TGTGCCAGCTCACCATCAGGGGACTACGAGCAGTACTTC
TRBJ2-7	15	TRBD1	TRBV30	few	CAFGRTGRGSYEQYF	TGTGCCTTCGGACGGACAGGTCGAGGGTCCTACGAGCAGTACTTC
TRBJ2-1	18	TRBD2	TRBV7-9	NA	CASSSPSGLTSSYNEQFF	TGTGCCAGCAGCTCCCCTAGCGGGCTTACGAGCTCCTACAATGAGCAGTTCTTC
TRBJ1-1	14	NA	TRBV30	NA	CAWSGTTRNTEAFF	TGTGCCTGGAGCGGGACAACCCGAAACACTGAAGCTTTCTTT
TRBJ2-5	13	NA	TRBV10-3	few	CAISESTAGLEYF	TGTGCCATCAGTGAGTCGACGGCAGGGTTGGAGTACTTC
TRBJ1-5	16	TRBD1	TRBV6-6	few	CASTGLDRGSNQPQHF	TGTGCCAGCACAGGACTGGACAGGGGTAGCAATCAGCCCCAGCATTTT
TRBJ1-5	12	NA	TRBV2	few	CASSGQNQPQHF	TGTGCCAGCAGTGGACAGAATCAGCCCCAGCATTTT
TRBJ1-4	15	TRBD1	TRBV27	few	CASSTWTGGNEKLFF	TGTGCCAGCAGTACCTGGACAGGGGGGAATGAAAAACTGTTTTTT
TRBJ2-2	15	NA	TRBV5-1	few	CASSLGQASTGELFF	TGCGCCAGCAGCTTGGGACAGGCCTCCACCGGGGAGCTGTTTTTT
TRBJ2-5	15	TRBD2	TRBV27	few	CASSPRTSGEGTQYF	TGTGCCAGCAGCCCCCGGACTAGCGGTGAAGGGACCCAGTACTTC
TRBJ1-4	16	TRBD1	TRBV7-6	NA	CASSFGQGSTNEKLFF	TGTGCCAGCAGCTTCGGACAGGGCTCAACTAATGAAAAACTGTTTTTT
TRBJ1-2	15	NA	TRBV5-4	NA	CASSSQFSFGGGYTF	TGTGCCAGCAGCTCGCAGTTTTCGTTCGGGGGTGGCTACACCTTC
TRBJ2-7	11	NA	TRBV30	few	CAFLAQYEQYF	TGTGCCTTTCTAGCGCAGTACGAGCAGTACTTC
TRBJ2-1	10	NA	TRBV20-1	few	CSALGSEQFF	TGCAGTGCTCTCGGGAGTGAGCAGTTCTTC
TRBJ2-4	15	TRBD2	TRBV4-2	NA	CASSQEPSGSDIQYF	TGTGCCAGCAGCCAAGAACCTAGCGGGAGTGACATTCAGTACTTC
TRBJ2-3	15	NA	TRBV14	NA	CASSQETHYTDTQYF	TGTGCCAGCAGCCAGGAAACTCACTACACAGATACGCAGTATTTT
TRBJ2-5	15	TRBD2	TRBV7-9	NA	CASSPTSGFQETQYF	TGTGCCAGCAGCCCGACTAGCGGCTTCCAAGAGACCCAGTACTTC
TRBJ2-1	15	TRBD2	TRBV27	NA	CASSLAGGPYNEQFF	TGTGCCAGCAGTTTGGCGGGAGGGCCGTACAATGAGCAGTTCTTC
TRBJ2-7	13	TRBD2	TRBV27	few	CASRRTSGYEQYF	TGTGCCAGCAGACGGACTAGCGGCTACGAGCAGTACTTC
TRBJ2-1	15	TRBD1	TRBV4-1	few	CASSPLGQGNNEQFF	TGCGCCAGCAGCCCGTTGGGACAGGGCAACAATGAGCAGTTCTTC
TRBJ2-3	15	TRBD2	TRBV9	NA	CASSLGLAGRDTQYF	TGTGCCAGCAGCCTGGGACTAGCGGGGAGAGATACGCAGTATTTT
TRBJ2-1	18	TRBD2	TRBV10-3	NA	CAISDLGTSAEKYNEQFF	TGTGCCATCAGTGATTTAGGTACTAGCGCCGAAAAGTATAATGAGCAGTTCTTC
TRBJ2-7	12	NA	TRBV5-1	few	CASRTPPGEQYF	TGCGCCAGCAGAACGCCCCCCGGGGAGCAGTACTTC
TRBJ2-1	14	TRBD1	TRBV29-1	few	CSVDDRGFYNEQFF	TGCAGCGTTGATGACAGGGGCTTCTACAATGAGCAGTTCTTC
TRBJ1-5	13	NA	TRBV30	few	CAWSGQLDQPQHF	TGTGCCTGGAGTGGACAGCTAGATCAGCCCCAGCATTTT
TRBJ2-7	10	NA	TRBV28	few	CASSQGEQYF	TGTGCCAGCAGTCAGGGGGAGCAGTACTTC
TRBJ1-2	12	NA	TRBV6-5	few	CASSTGLGYKTF	TGTGCCAGCAGCACCGGACTGGGGTATAAAACCTTC
TRBJ1-4	14	NA	TRBV30	few	CAWSGGLLNEKLFF	TGTGCCTGGAGTGGGGGACTCCTCAATGAAAAACTGTTTTTT
TRBJ2-1	13	TRBD2	TRBV28	NA	CATTSGGADEQFF	TGTGCCACCACCTCCGGGGGGGCGGATGAGCAGTTCTTC
TRBJ1-2	15	TRBD1	TRBV6-5	NA	CASSYSGQGRSGYTF	TGTGCCAGCAGTTACTCAGGACAGGGGCGGAGCGGCTACACCTTC
TRBJ1-2	13	NA	TRBV4-3	few	CASSQAWEYGYTF	TGCGCCAGCAGCCAAGCTTGGGAGTATGGCTACACCTTC
TRBJ1-2	12	NA	TRBV5-1	few	CASSLGAYGYTF	TGCGCCAGCAGCTTGGGGGCCTATGGCTACACCTTC
TRBJ2-7	13	NA	TRBV18	NA	CASSKTKSYEQYF	TGTGCCAGCTCGAAGACTAAATCCTACGAGCAGTACTTC
TRBJ2-1	14	NA	TRBV9	NA	CASSPDRLVNEQFF	TGTGCCAGCAGCCCCGACAGGTTGGTGAATGAGCAGTTCTTC
TRBJ1-5	13	NA	TRBV30	NA	CAWSGGYGQPQHF	TGTGCCTGGAGTGGAGGGTACGGTCAGCCCCAGCATTTT
TRBJ2-7	14	TRBD1	TRBV2	few	CASTTDRGLGEQYF	TGTGCCAGCACTACGGACAGGGGGCTCGGCGAGCAGTACTTC
TRBJ1-4	15	NA	TRBV5-1	few	CASSPQANINEKLFF	TGCGCCAGCAGCCCCCAAGCAAATATCAATGAAAAACTGTTTTTT
TRBJ1-2	15	NA	TRBV6-1	few	CASSVERVPNYGYTF	TGTGCCAGCAGTGTAGAGAGAGTACCTAACTATGGCTACACCTTC
TRBJ2-7	15	NA	TRBV4-2	few	CASSQETENHYEQYF	TGTGCCAGCAGCCAAGAAACAGAAAATCACTACGAGCAGTACTTC
TRBJ2-1	15	TRBD2	TRBV7-9	few	CASSLGSGRYNEQFF	TGTGCCAGCAGCTTAGGTAGCGGGAGGTACAATGAGCAGTTCTTC